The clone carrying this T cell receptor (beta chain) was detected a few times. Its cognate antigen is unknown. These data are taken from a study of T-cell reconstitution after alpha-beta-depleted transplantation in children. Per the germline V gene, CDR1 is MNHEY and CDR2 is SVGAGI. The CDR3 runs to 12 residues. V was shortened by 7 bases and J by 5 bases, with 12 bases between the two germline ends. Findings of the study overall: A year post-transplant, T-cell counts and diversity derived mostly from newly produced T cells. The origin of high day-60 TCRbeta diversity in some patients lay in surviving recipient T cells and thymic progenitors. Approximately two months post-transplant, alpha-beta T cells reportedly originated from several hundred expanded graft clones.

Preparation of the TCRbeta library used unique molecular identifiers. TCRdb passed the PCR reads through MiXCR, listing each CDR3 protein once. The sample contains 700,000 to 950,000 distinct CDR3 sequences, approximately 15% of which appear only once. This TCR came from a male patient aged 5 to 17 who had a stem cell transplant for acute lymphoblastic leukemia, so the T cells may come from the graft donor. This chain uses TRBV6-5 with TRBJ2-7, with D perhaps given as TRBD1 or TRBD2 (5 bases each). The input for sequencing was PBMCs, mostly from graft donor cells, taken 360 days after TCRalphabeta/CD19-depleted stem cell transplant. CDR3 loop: CASTQEGHEQYF. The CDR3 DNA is TGTGCCAGCACCCAAGAGGGACACGAGCAGTACTTC.